A single sample is the source of the 20 T cell receptor beta chains below, sequenced in a study of pediatric ulcerative colitis. Sequenced by immunoSEQ multiplex PCR; TCRdb stores in-frame clones only, minus some. The table has about 36,000 clones, approximately 87% seen once. The sequenced sample consisted of blood. These receptors were obtained from a girl under 18 with moderate ulcerative colitis.

The chain carries TRBV5-8 and TRBJ2-5; 13 nucleotides match TRBD2. Germline lookup yields CDR1 SGHTS and CDR2 YDEGEE. Losses at the gene ends were 2 bases for V and 5 bases for J; bases not matched to a gene: 12. This CDR3 is built from 18 residues. This CDR3 is CASSFRTSGGLNAETQYF. The DNA of the CDR3 is TGTGCCAGCAGCTTTCGGACTAGCGGGGGTCTAAACGCGGAGACCCAGTACTTC. The entire variable domain, with the rest obtained from reference TRBV5-8 and TRBJ2-5, is as follows: EAGVTQSPTHLIKTRGQQATLRCSPISGHTSVYWYQQALGLGLQFLLWYDEGEERNRGNFPPRFSGRQFPNYSSELNVNALELEDSALYLCASSFRTSGGLNAETQYFGPGTRLLVL.

This clone has only a few counts. This chain uses TRBV5-4 with TRBJ1-1; 11 nucleotides align to TRBD1. This CDR3 comprises 15 residues. Germline V lookup: CDR1 SGHNT, CDR2 YYREEE (reference sequence). V was clipped by 4 bases and J by 7 bases; unmatched bases: 9. CDR3 residues: CASSPYPGQGVEAFF. CDR3 sequence (DNA): TGTGCCAGCAGCCCGTACCCGGGACAGGGGGTTGAAGCTTTCTTT. Filled out from reference TRBV5-4 and TRBJ1-1, the complete variable domain reads ETGVTQSPTHLIKTRGQQVTLRCSSQSGHNTVSWYQQALGQGPQFIFQYYREEENGRGNFPPRFSGLQFPNYSSELNVNALELDDSALYLCASSPYPGQGVEAFFGQGTRLTVV.

J is TRBJ2-2 and V is TRBV7-6, with 7 bases fitting TRBD2. J was trimmed by 0 bases and V by 4 bases; bases with no gene match: 11. The CDR3 totals 18 residues. CDR1 and CDR2 from the germline V gene are SGHVS and FNYEAQ. In DNA form, the CDR3 reads TGTGCCAGCAGCTACCCCCGGCCGAGCGGGACGAACACCGGGGAGCTGTTTTTT. It is translated as CASSYPRPSGTNTGELFF.

The V and J genes are TRBV7-9 and TRBJ2-7, with D unresolved. The length of the CDR3 is 15 residues. Looked up from germline, CDR1 is SEHNR and CDR2 is FQNEAQ (reference sequence). V was trimmed by 1 base and J by 4 bases, leaving 14 bases between them. The CDR3 sequence is CASSLDPRPDYEQYF. The CDR3 region has the DNA TGTGCCAGCAGCTTAGACCCCCGTCCGGATTACGAGCAGTACTTC. Looking up the rest from reference TRBV7-9 and TRBJ2-7 gives the full variable domain: DTGVSQNPRHKITKRGQNVTFRCDPISEHNRLYWYRQTLGQGPEFLTYFQNEAQLEKSRLLSDRFSAERPKGSFSTLEIQRTEQGDSAMYLCASSLDPRPDYEQYFGPGTRLTVT.

J is TRBJ2-7 and V is TRBV30, with D hard to call. The CDR3 is 12 residues long. Trimming left V 4 bases short and J 2 bases short, with 9 bases between. Per germline, CDR1 GTSNPN and CDR2 SVGIG (reference sequence). CDR3 sequence reads: CAWNREPYEQYF. Written as DNA, the CDR3 is TGTGCCTGGAACAGAGAACCCTACGAGCAGTACTTC. Supplemented by reference TRBV30 and TRBJ2-7, the full variable domain reads SQTIHQWPATLVQPVGSPLSLECTVEGTSNPNLYWYRQAAGRGLQLLFYSVGIGQISSEVPQNLSASRPQDRQFILSSKKLLLSDSGFYLCAWNREPYEQYFGPGTRLTVT.

This clone has a single count. CDR3 DNA: TGTGCCAGCAGCTTAGCGGCAAGGGCCTATGGCTACACCTTC. This encodes CASSLAARAYGYTF. The V call is TRBV7-9, the J call TRBJ1-2; D is uncertain. Germline CDR1 is SEHNR and CDR2 is FQNEAQ (reference sequence). V was trimmed by 0 bases and J by 4 bases, leaving 9 bases between them. CDR3 length equals 14 residues.

The rearrangement uses TRBV14 and TRBJ2-7; a weak D match, TRBD2 (5 bases). Per the germline V gene, CDR1 is SGHDN and CDR2 is FVKESK. Trimming stripped 6 bases from V and 2 bases from J, with 14 bases between. The CDR3 spans 14 residues. Here the CDR3 DNA reads TGTGCCAGCAGGGAGACCGGGGAAACCTACGAGCAGTACTTC. It codes for CASRETGETYEQYF. The full variable domain, in which reference TRBV14 and TRBJ2-7 provide the parts outside the CDR3, is EAGVTQFPSHSVIEKGQTVTLRCDPISGHDNLYWYRRVMGKEIKFLLHFVKESKQDESGMPNNRFLAERTGGTYSTLKVQPAELEDSGVYFCASRETGETYEQYFGPGTRLTVT.

The V and J genes are TRBV5-4 and TRBJ2-5; 7 nucleotides align to TRBD2. This CDR3 has 14 residues. Germline V lookup: CDR1 SGHNT, CDR2 YYREEE (reference sequence). V trimming: 4 bases; J trimming: 5 bases; junction bases outside the gene matches: 8. The CDR3 DNA is TGTGCCAGCAGCGCCAGACTAGCTCGGGAGACCCAGTACTTC. Translation: CASSARLARETQYF.

The chain combines TRBV10-1 with TRBJ2-7; 8 nucleotides agree with TRBD1. The trim removed 1 base at V and 5 bases at J, leaving 10 bases unmatched. From germline, CDR1 is WNHNN and CDR2 SYGVQD (reference sequence). The CDR3 consists of 16 residues. The CDR3 region has the DNA TGCGCCAGCAGTGAGTTGGCAGGGGGCGCCCCCCACGAGCAGTACTTC. Amino acids: CASSELAGGAPHEQYF.

This chain connects TRBV27 to TRBJ2-1, with 8 bases fitting TRBD1. The germline gives CDR1 MNHEY, CDR2 SMNVEV (reference sequence). The CDR3 is 15 amino acids. V dropped 5 bases and J dropped 4; count of bases not matched to a gene: 7. DNA of the CDR3: TGTGCCAGCAGTCCAGGACAGGGAAAATACAATGAGCAGTTCTTC. Encoded protein: CASSPGQGKYNEQFF.

This chain uses TRBV7-6 with TRBJ2-3; TRBD2 is a possible D gene (6 bases). The CDR3 is made up of 13 amino acids. The germline V gene has CDR1 SGHVS and CDR2 FNYEAQ. V was clipped by 5 bases and J by 5 bases, with 11 bases between them. The CDR3 sequence is CASSLTAGDTQYF. The CDR3 nucleotides read TGTGCCAGCAGCCTCACAGCGGGAGATACGCAGTATTTT. The full variable domain, completed using reference TRBV7-6 and TRBJ2-3, is GAGVSQSPRYKVTKRGQDVALRCDPISGHVSLYWYRQALGQGPEFLTYFNYEAQQDKSGLPNDRFSAERPEGSISTLTIQRTEQRDSAMYRCASSLTAGDTQYFGPGTRLTVL.

DNA of the CDR3: TGTGCCAGGGGCGGGATAAGCTCCTACGAGCAGTACTTC. It translates to CARGGISSYEQYF. The J gene is TRBJ2-7, the V gene TRBV2, with D perhaps TRBD2 (6 bases). CDR3 length equals 13 residues. Looked up from germline, CDR1 is SNHLY and CDR2 is FYNNEI. V lost 9 bases and J lost 0, with 12 bases in between. The whole variable domain, remainder taken from reference TRBV2 and TRBJ2-7, is EPEVTQTPSHQVTQMGQEVILRCVPISNHLYFYWYRQILGQKVEFLVSFYNNEISEKSEIFDDQFSVERPDGSNFTLKIRSTKLEDSAMYFCARGGISSYEQYFGPGTRLTVT.

This clone has only a few counts. DNA for the CDR3: TGTGCCAGCAGCTTAGCCGCCGCCTACGAGCAGTACTTC. Translation gives CASSLAAAYEQYF. The chain links TRBV7-2 to TRBJ2-7; D unresolved. This CDR3 has 13 residues. Germline CDR1 SGHTA, CDR2 FQGNSA. V lost 0 bases to trimming and J lost 2 bases, with 5 bases between them.

The chain has TRBV9 and TRBJ2-7; 11 positions agree with TRBD1. CDR3 length: 14 residues. V shed 2 bases, J shed 5 bases, and the junction held 3 bases outside the gene matches. Germline lookup yields CDR1 SGDLS and CDR2 YYNGEE. The CDR3 DNA follows: TGTGCCAGCAGCGTCCGGACAGGGGGCGACGAGCAGTACTTC. This gives the protein CASSVRTGGDEQYF. The whole variable domain, remainder taken from reference TRBV9 and TRBJ2-7, is DSGVTQTPKHLITATGQRVTLRCSPRSGDLSVYWYQQSLDQGLQFLIQYYNGEERAKGNILERFSAQQFPDLHSELNLSSLELGDSALYFCASSVRTGGDEQYFGPGTRLTVT.

The chain is built from TRBV30 and TRBJ2-3, with TRBD1 matching 7 bases. The junction had 8 bases not matched to a gene; V was cut back by 6 bases and J by 2 bases. This CDR3 spans 14 amino acids. The germline V gene has CDR1 GTSNPN and CDR2 SVGIG (reference sequence). The CDR3 spells CACRQGVYTDTQYF. The CDR3, as DNA: TGTGCCTGTCGTCAGGGGGTTTACACAGATACGCAGTATTTT.

The genes are TRBV6-1 and TRBJ1-1; 8 positions match TRBD1. Germline V CDR1 and CDR2: MNHNS, SASEGT. There are 16 residues in the CDR3. V shed 4 bases and J 0 bases; nucleotides not matched to a gene: 7. DNA of the CDR3: TGTGCCAGCAGTGCACCGGGACAGGTCATGAACACTGAAGCTTTCTTT. Translating it yields CASSAPGQVMNTEAFF.

The genes are TRBV7-9 and TRBJ1-2; TRBD1 might be the D (5 bases). CDR1 is SEHNR and CDR2 is FQNEAQ in the germline V gene (reference sequence). This CDR3 has 13 amino acids. V was cut by 5 bases and J by 6 bases, with 13 bases left in between. CDR3 sequence: CASSPRAGHGYTF. CDR3 coding DNA: TGTGCCAGCAGCCCCCGGGCAGGGCATGGCTACACCTTC.

The chain combines TRBV7-9 with TRBJ2-1; D perhaps matches TRBD2 (6 bases). The CDR3 has 13 amino acids. The V gene lost 2 bases and the J gene lost 8 bases, with 10 bases spanning the gap. The germline gives CDR1 SEHNR, CDR2 FQNEAQ (reference sequence). Here the CDR3 DNA reads TGTGCCAGCAGCTTACACTGGGACTATGAGCAGTTCTTC. Its protein is CASSLHWDYEQFF.

V and J are TRBV2 and TRBJ1-3; D perhaps matches TRBD1 (5 bases). V lost 4 bases and J 0 bases, leaving 13 bases between the germline ends. The CDR3 extends over 16 amino acids. The germline V gene encodes CDR1 SNHLY and CDR2 FYNNEI. CDR3 residues: CASSAAGSYSGNTIYF. Here the CDR3 DNA reads TGTGCCAGCAGTGCAGCAGGGTCCTACTCTGGAAACACCATATATTTT.

The genes are TRBV19 and TRBJ2-7, with D tentatively TRBD2 (6 bases). CDR1 is LNHDA and CDR2 is SQIVND in the germline V gene (reference sequence). Deletions cut 8 bases from V and 3 bases from J, with 11 bases between. The CDR3 length is 12 residues. CDR3 region: CASGPGVYEQYF. The CDR3, as DNA: TGTGCCAGTGGGCCGGGGGTCTACGAGCAGTACTTC.